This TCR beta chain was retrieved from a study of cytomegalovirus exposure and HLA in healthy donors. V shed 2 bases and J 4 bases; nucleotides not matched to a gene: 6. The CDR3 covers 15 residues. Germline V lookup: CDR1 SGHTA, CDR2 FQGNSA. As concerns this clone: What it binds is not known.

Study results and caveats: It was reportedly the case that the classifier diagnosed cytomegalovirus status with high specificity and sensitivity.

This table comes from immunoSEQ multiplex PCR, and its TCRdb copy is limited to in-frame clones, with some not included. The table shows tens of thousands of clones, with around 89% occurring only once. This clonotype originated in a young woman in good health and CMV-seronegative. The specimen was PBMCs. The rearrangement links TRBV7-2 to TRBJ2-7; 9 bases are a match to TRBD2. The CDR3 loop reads CASSLLGLARYEQYF. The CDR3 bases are TGTGCCAGCAGCTTATTGGGACTAGCCAGGTACGAGCAGTACTTC.